This TCR beta chain was found in a study of blood T cell repertoires in COVID-19. At the level of the study: Nucleic acid was either cDNA or gDNA, and it came from T cells, B-cell-depleted T cells, or PBMCs.

This clone was seen a few times. Generated by immunoSEQ multiplex PCR, the TCRdb table keeps only in-frame clones and is missing some. Counted here are under 250,000 clones, roughly four fifths occurring once; the ten biggest clones make up 9.5% to 15%. Germline CDR1 is MNHEY and CDR2 is SMNVEV (reference sequence). V lost 3 bases and J lost 3, with 14 bases in between. There are 15 residues in the CDR3. V is TRBV27 and J is TRBJ1-2, with D possibly TRBD1 on 6 matching bases. This TCR derives from a woman in her thirties or forties with acute or convalescent COVID-19. The sample was peripheral blood. CDR3 sequence reads: CASSFGVGAHYGYTF. In nucleotides, the CDR3 is TGTGCCAGCAGTTTCGGGGTGGGGGCCCACTATGGCTACACCTTC.